The present T cell receptor (beta chain) was sequenced within a study of shared clonotypes between healthy human individuals. Germline assignment: CDR1 MNHEY and CDR2 SVGAGI. The CDR3 runs 12 residues. V was clipped by 8 bases and J by 3 bases, with 8 bases between them. TCRdb's table, derived via immunoSEQ multiplex PCR, lists solely in-frame clones and lacks some. The table includes roughly 1.4 million clones, approximately 98.5% detected once. The genes are TRBV6-5 and TRBJ2-1; D gene unclear. The receptor comes from a man younger than 45 in good health. Specimen: naive CD4+ T cells sorted from blood. Sample subset: CD45RA+ positively selected. CDR3 bases: TGTGCCAGCGGCCTTAACTACAATGAGCAGTTCTTC. It codes for CASGLNYNEQFF.